Shown below are 22 T cell receptor beta chains from a single sample sequenced in a study of Graves' ophthalmopathy and Graves' hyperthyroidism. Investigators amplified TCR beta CDR3 regions from RNA transcripts. HTBI primers were used in a first-round RT-PCR, which preceded a second-round multiplex PCR. TCRdb reprocessed the multiplex PCR reads with MiXCR, giving one entry per CDR3 protein. The sample comprises some 170,000 distinct CDR3 sequences, roughly two fifths of which are singletons, and 8% to 9.5% rests with the top ten. What was sequenced was peripheral blood. The receptors derive from a man younger than 45 with Graves' ophthalmopathy.

Many counts were recorded for this clonotype. In nucleotides, the CDR3 is TGTGCCAGCAGTGAATGGGAGGCTGCACCTCAAGAGACCCAGTACTTC. Translation: CASSEWEAAPQETQYF. This rearrangement joins TRBV25-1 to TRBJ2-5; perhaps TRBD2 as D (6 bases). CDR3 length equals 16 residues. Germline values: CDR1 MGHDK, CDR2 SYGVNS. V was shortened by 1 base and J by 2 bases, with 14 bases between the two germline ends.

This clonotype was detected ten times or more. The chain links TRBV30 to TRBJ2-7; 11 bases are a match to TRBD2. This CDR3 spans 14 amino acids. Germline CDR1 reads GTSNPN; CDR2 reads SVGIG (reference sequence). V shed 5 bases, J shed 4 bases, and the junction held 7 bases outside the gene matches. CDR3 amino acids: CAWGALAGGYEQYF. In DNA, the CDR3 is TGTGCCTGGGGGGCTCTAGCGGGAGGTTACGAGCAGTACTTC.

The chain couples TRBV20-1 to TRBJ1-6; unclear D gene. V lost 1 base to trimming and J lost 3 bases, with 4 bases between them. Germline CDR1 is DFQATT and CDR2 is SNEGSKA (reference sequence). CDR3 size: 13 residues. The CDR3 sequence is CSARAGYNSPLHF. DNA of the CDR3: TGCAGTGCTAGAGCGGGCTATAATTCACCCCTCCACTTT.

This clonotype has at least ten counts. J is TRBJ2-2 and V is TRBV24-1; 8 bases align to TRBD2. This CDR3 is built from 13 residues. V shed 11 bases, J shed 4 bases, and the junction held 5 bases outside the gene matches. Germline V gene lookup returns CDR1 KGHDR and CDR2 SFDVKD. The CDR3 coding sequence is TGTGCCATCAGGACTAGCTCCACCGGGGAGCTGTTTTTT. Translating gives CAIRTSSTGELFF.

This clonotype was observed many times. This rearrangement joins TRBV6-1 to TRBJ2-5, with 11 bases fitting TRBD2. Germline CDR1 is MNHNS and CDR2 is SASEGT. This CDR3 is 16 amino acids long. The V and J ends lost 2 bases and 5 bases, in that order; junction bases with no gene match: 7. CDR3 DNA: TGTGCCAGCAGTGAACATAGCGGGAGGGGGCCTGAGACCCAGTACTTC. It codes for CASSEHSGRGPETQYF.

V and J are TRBV7-8 and TRBJ2-2; tentative D call: TRBD1 (5 bases). The CDR3 sequence is 15 residues long. V shed 6 bases and J shed 3 bases, with 14 bases lying between them. Germline lookup yields CDR1 SGHVS and CDR2 FQNEAQ. The CDR3 nucleotides are TGTGCCAGCAGTTTTTCGGACAAGGACACCGGGGAGCTGTTTTTT. This sequence encodes CASSFSDKDTGELFF.

In this sample, this clonotype turned up many times. V and J are TRBV30 and TRBJ2-2, with a tentative D call TRBD1 (6 bases). Germline loops: CDR1 GTSNPN, CDR2 SVGIG (reference sequence). V shed 4 bases and J shed 5 bases, with 17 bases lying between them. The CDR3 is 15 amino acids. The CDR3 sequence is CAWTRRGLLTGELFF. DNA for the CDR3: TGTGCCTGGACGCGCAGGGGTTTATTGACCGGGGAGCTGTTTTTT.

There are many counts of this clonotype. CDR3 residues: CASSSSPFQGGNEQYF. As DNA, the CDR3 is TGTGCCAGCAGCTCCTCGCCGTTTCAGGGTGGGAACGAGCAGTACTTC. The V call is TRBV7-8, the J call TRBJ2-7; D might be TRBD1 (5 bases). The CDR3 sequence is 16 residues long. Trimming took off 4 bases at V and 5 bases at J, with 21 bases between the two ends. The germline V gene encodes CDR1 SGHVS and CDR2 FQNEAQ.

The sample holds many counts of this clonotype. The chain joins TRBV5-1 to TRBJ1-1; TRBD1 agrees at 8 bases. This CDR3 contains 15 residues. CDR1 is SGHRS and CDR2 is YFSETQ in the germline V gene. Trimming took 2 bases from V and 1 from J; bases not matched to a gene: 4. This chain's CDR3 is CASSFWTGKNTEAFF. As DNA, the CDR3 is TGCGCCAGCAGCTTTTGGACAGGGAAGAACACTGAAGCTTTCTTT.

The J gene is TRBJ1-5, the V gene TRBV6-2 or TRBV6-3; 12 nucleotides match TRBD1. V shed 9 bases, J shed 5 bases, and the junction held 17 bases outside the gene matches. The CDR3 is 18 residues long. CDR1 is MNHEY and CDR2 is SVGEGT in the germline V gene. The CDR3 coding sequence is TGTGCCAGGTTCCTTCGGGACAGGGGGCGCGGGAGCCATCAGCCCCAGCATTTT. It yields the protein CARFLRDRGRGSHQPQHF.

This clonotype was counted ten times or more. The V call is TRBV11-2, the J call TRBJ2-6; D remains unclear. This CDR3 has 17 residues. Germline lookup yields CDR1 SGHAT and CDR2 FQNNGV. V was trimmed by 5 bases and J by 1 base, leaving 15 bases between them. The CDR3 reads CASSGKSSRSGANVLTF. CDR3 DNA: TGTGCCAGCAGCGGCAAGTCGAGCCGATCTGGGGCCAACGTCCTGACTTTC.

V is TRBV6-1 and J is TRBJ1-6; 10 positions match TRBD1. CDR1 and CDR2 (germline): MNHNS, SASEGT. Losses at the gene ends were 8 bases for V and 7 bases for J; bases not matched to a gene: 20. The CDR3 runs 19 residues. The CDR3: CASGKQPDRGRIPNSPLHF. Written as DNA, the CDR3 is TGTGCCAGCGGGAAGCAACCTGACAGGGGGCGGATTCCCAATTCACCCCTCCACTTT.

In this sample, this clonotype turned up many times. The chain carries TRBV6-1 and TRBJ2-5, with a possible D match to TRBD1 (6 bases). Germline assignment: CDR1 MNHNS and CDR2 SASEGT. There are 15 residues in the CDR3. Trimming pared 1 base from V and 5 bases from J, leaving 14 bases between. This chain's CDR3 is CASSEEGTRMETQYF. CDR3 sequence (DNA): TGTGCCAGCAGTGAAGAGGGGACAAGAATGGAGACCCAGTACTTC.

The chain has TRBV5-5 and TRBJ1-2, with D possibly being TRBD1 (5 bases). Trimming cost V 1 base and J 6 bases, with 16 bases left between them. CDR3 length equals 15 residues. From germline, CDR1 is SGHKS and CDR2 YYEKEE (reference sequence). CDR3 coding DNA: TGTGCCAGCAGCTTGTTGATTGGGGCGCAAGATGGCTACACCTTC. The encoded protein is CASSLLIGAQDGYTF. Full variable domain (outside the CDR3, taken from reference TRBV5-5 and TRBJ1-2): DAGVTQSPTHLIKTRGQQVTLRCSPISGHKSVSWYQQVLGQGPQFIFQYYEKEERGRGNFPDRFSARQFPNYSSELNVNALLLGDSALYLCASSLLIGAQDGYTFGSGTRLTVV.

V gene TRBV7-2 combines with J gene TRBJ2-7, with TRBD2 matching 11 bases. The CDR3 runs 15 residues. V lost 4 bases and J lost 8; bases outside the gene matches: 10. Germline CDR1 and CDR2: SGHTA and FQGNSA. CDR3 DNA: TGTGCCAGCAGCTCTAGCGGGAGGTTTTTACGTCAGCAGTACTTC. It encodes CASSSSGRFLRQQYF.

The chain has TRBV7-2 and TRBJ1-6, with 10 bases fitting TRBD1. The CDR3 is 16 residues long. Trimming took 5 bases from V and 8 from J; bases not matched to a gene: 9. Looked up from germline, CDR1 is SGHTA and CDR2 is FQGNSA. As DNA, the CDR3 is TGTGCCAGCAGCCAGTCGGACAGGGGGTCGGATTCACCCCTCCACTTT. This sequence encodes CASSQSDRGSDSPLHF. The full variable domain, its missing parts supplied by reference TRBV7-2 and TRBJ1-6, is GAGVSQSPSNKVTEKGKDVELRCDPISGHTALYWYRQSLGQGLEFLIYFQGNSAPDKSGLPSDRFSAERTGGSVSTLTIQRTQQEDSAVYLCASSQSDRGSDSPLHFGNGTRLTVT.

The V call is TRBV20-1, the J call TRBJ2-7; 13 nucleotides align to TRBD2. Trimming removed 5 bases from V and 3 bases from J; junction bases left unmatched: 7. The CDR3 is 15 residues long. Germline V gene sequence: CDR1 DFQATT, CDR2 SNEGSKA (reference sequence). CDR3 in amino acids: CSARRLAGGIYEQYF. The DNA for the CDR3 is TGCAGTGCTCGCCGACTAGCGGGGGGCATCTACGAGCAGTACTTC.

This clonotype has a count of ten or more. This sequence joins TRBV6-2 or TRBV6-3 and TRBJ2-7; a possible D gene is TRBD1 (6 bases). The CDR3 is made up of 14 amino acids. V gave up 2 bases and J gave up 3 bases, with 11 bases separating them. Per the germline V gene, CDR1 is MNHEY and CDR2 is SVGEGT. In nucleotides, the CDR3 is TGTGCCAGCAGTTACGCAGGACAGCGCTACGAGCAGTACTTC. This encodes CASSYAGQRYEQYF.

The rearrangement joins TRBV6-5 to TRBJ1-2; D gene uncertain. Germline assignment: CDR1 MNHEY and CDR2 SVGAGI. The CDR3 contains 15 residues. V was pared by 5 bases and J by 0 bases, with 13 bases between. The CDR3 loop is CASSIDRPPNYGYTF. CDR3 bases: TGTGCCAGCAGTATCGACCGACCTCCTAACTATGGCTACACCTTC.

The chain joins TRBV27 to TRBJ2-7; 7 bases are a match to TRBD2. Germline loops: CDR1 MNHEY, CDR2 SMNVEV (reference sequence). The CDR3 sequence is 16 residues long. V lost 6 bases and J lost 2; bases outside the gene matches: 13. The chain's CDR3 is CASRRNSQAGAYEQYF. The CDR3 DNA reads TGTGCCAGCAGGAGAAATTCCCAGGCGGGGGCCTACGAGCAGTACTTC.

The rearrangement links TRBV6-5 to TRBJ2-5; 12 bases are a match to TRBD2. Unmatched junction bases numbered 5, after V lost 2 bases and J lost 4 bases. This CDR3 comprises 16 residues. Germline V lookup: CDR1 MNHEY, CDR2 SVGAGI. CDR3 protein: CASSYRLAGVAETQYF. CDR3 in DNA: TGTGCCAGCAGTTACCGACTAGCGGGAGTCGCAGAGACCCAGTACTTC.

The V and J genes are TRBV27 and TRBJ1-2; 7 nucleotides match TRBD1. Looked up from germline, CDR1 is MNHEY and CDR2 is SMNVEV (reference sequence). V dropped 6 bases and J dropped 2; count of bases not matched to a gene: 3. CDR3 length: 13 residues. This CDR3 reads CASRGQFNYGYTF. The CDR3 nucleotides read TGTGCCAGCAGGGGACAGTTCAACTATGGCTACACCTTC.